Shown below are 24 T cell receptor beta chains from a single sample sequenced in a study of identifying expanded T cells in peripheral blood. Profiled with immunoSEQ multiplex PCR; TCRdb holds only in-frame clones, not every one. The sample contains around 94,000 clones, approximately 89% of which appear only once. The sample consisted of blood. The origin of the receptors is a person aged 18 to 70 in good health.

This chain connects TRBV9 to TRBJ2-3; D remains unclear. The CDR3 spans 17 residues. Germline CDR1 and CDR2: SGDLS and YYNGEE. The V and J ends lost 0 bases and 2 bases respectively, with 16 bases between them. For the CDR3, the DNA is TGTGCCAGCAGCGTAGCTACTTCCCGGGTCTACACAGATACGCAGTATTTT. Translating it yields CASSVATSRVYTDTQYF.

This clone has a single count. This chain uses TRBV5-8 with TRBJ1-5, with 7 bases aligning to TRBD1. Losses at the gene ends were 5 bases for V and 2 bases for J; bases not matched to a gene: 1. The germline V gene has CDR1 SGHTS and CDR2 YDEGEE. The CDR3 extends over 13 amino acids. CDR3 bases: TGTGCCAGCAGTGGGACAGGCAATCAGCCCCAGCATTTT. Its translation: CASSGTGNQPQHF.

The V gene is TRBV7-2, the J gene TRBJ1-4, with a possible D match to TRBD1 (5 bases). The CDR3 has 12 residues. The germline V and J ends were trimmed by 8 bases and 8 bases, with 12 bases remaining between them. Per the germline V gene, CDR1 is SGHTA and CDR2 is FQGNSA. CDR3 protein: CASGPYREKLFF. In DNA, the CDR3 is TGTGCCAGCGGACCTTACAGGGAAAAACTGTTTTTT. Full variable domain (remainder filled in from reference TRBV7-2 and TRBJ1-4): GAGVSQSPSNKVTEKGKDVELRCDPISGHTALYWYRQSLGQGLEFLIYFQGNSAPDKSGLPSDRFSAERTGGSVSTLTIQRTQQEDSAVYLCASGPYREKLFFGSGTQLSVL.

The rearrangement joins TRBV19 to TRBJ1-2; TRBD1 aligns across 10 bases. V was pared by 9 bases and J by 8 bases, with 9 bases of the junction left unmatched. This CDR3 is 13 amino acids long. In germline, CDR1 is LNHDA, CDR2 SQIVND (reference sequence). The CDR3 region has the DNA TGTGCCAGGGTACGGGACAGGGGTTGGGGCTACACCTTC. Protein sequence: CARVRDRGWGYTF.

The rearrangement joins TRBV30 to TRBJ1-5; possibly TRBD1 for D (6 bases). V lost 3 bases to trimming and J lost 7 bases, with 13 bases between them. This CDR3 has 13 amino acids. Germline lookup yields CDR1 GTSNPN and CDR2 SVGIG (reference sequence). CDR3 residues: CAWSRDGGQPQHF. DNA for the CDR3: TGTGCCTGGAGCCGTGATGGGGGCCAGCCCCAGCATTTT.

V is TRBV6-5 and J is TRBJ2-2; D remains unclear. CDR3 size: 14 residues. Germline V gene lookup returns CDR1 MNHEY and CDR2 SVGAGI. V lost 0 bases to trimming and J lost 7 bases, with 9 bases between them. In DNA, the CDR3 is TGTGCCAGCAGTTACTCGAGTGGGAACGGGGAGCTGTTTTTT. Its protein is CASSYSSGNGELFF.

This clone was observed a few times. This rearrangement joins TRBV28 to TRBJ2-5; 11 bases agree with TRBD2. CDR1 MDHEN and CDR2 SYDVKM come from the germline V gene. This CDR3 has 18 amino acids. Losses at the gene ends were 4 bases for V and 1 base for J; bases not matched to a gene: 11. CDR3 bases: TGTGCCAGCAGTTCCCATATTGGACTAGCGGGCACCCAAGAGACCCAGTACTTC. It codes for CASSSHIGLAGTQETQYF.

In DNA, the CDR3 is TGTGCCAGCAGCTTAACGGGATCCGGGGAGCTGTTTTTT. The encoded protein is CASSLTGSGELFF. The V call is TRBV7-3, the J call TRBJ2-2; D is unresolved. Trimming took 0 bases from V and 6 from J, leaving 5 bases between them. There are 13 residues in the CDR3. The germline V gene has CDR1 SGHTA and CDR2 FQGTGA.

The chain employs TRBV15 and TRBJ1-4, with 7 bases aligning to TRBD1. CDR1 LNHNV and CDR2 YYDKDF come from the germline V gene (reference sequence). The CDR3 is 16 residues long. V was pared by 2 bases and J by 7 bases, with 10 bases of the junction left unmatched. In DNA, the CDR3 is TGTGCCACCAGCAGACCCATAGAGGACAGGTCTGAAAAACTGTTTTTT. Translated, it gives CATSRPIEDRSEKLFF.

The chain has TRBV7-2 and TRBJ2-7; D unresolved. V was shortened by 7 bases and J by 1 base, with 5 bases between the two germline ends. CDR1 is SGHTA and CDR2 is FQGNSA in the germline V gene. There are 11 residues in the CDR3. The CDR3: CASTLSYEQYF. CDR3 DNA: TGTGCCAGCACCTTGTCCTACGAGCAGTACTTC.

The chain uses TRBV7-2 and TRBJ2-7; D is perhaps TRBD2 (6 bases). This CDR3 region has 15 residues. V dropped 1 base and J dropped 3 bases, with 13 bases sitting between them. Germline CDR1 and CDR2: SGHTA and FQGNSA. The DNA for the CDR3 is TGTGCCAGCAGCTTAGTGCGGGGCAGTTTCTACGAGCAGTACTTC. This sequence encodes CASSLVRGSFYEQYF.

The chain uses TRBV6-4 and TRBJ2-1; 7 bases fit TRBD2. The V gene's germline CDR1 is MRHNA and CDR2 SNTAGT. This CDR3 contains 17 residues. V lost 0 bases, J lost 5 bases, and 10 bases stayed unmatched. The CDR3 sequence is CASSDSVWRETNNEQFF. The DNA for the CDR3 is TGTGCCAGCAGTGACTCTGTCTGGCGGGAGACGAACAATGAGCAGTTCTTC.

Remarks on this clone: At one end the junction does not follow the germline gene, possibly because of a read error. The rearrangement joins TRBV5-1 to TRBJ1-1; D ambiguous. Germline CDR1 SGHRS, CDR2 YFSETQ. The CDR3 consists of 14 residues. This CDR3 is CASKPAGPNAEAFF. In nucleotides, the CDR3 is TGCGCCAGTAAACCCGCCGGGCCGAACGCTGAAGCTTTCTTT.

The chain carries TRBV6-6 and TRBJ1-1; D is possibly TRBD1 (6 bases). CDR3 size: 15 residues. Germline loops: CDR1 MNHNY, CDR2 SVGAGI (reference sequence). Deletions cut 1 base from V and 5 bases from J, with 14 bases between. The CDR3 nucleotides read TGTGCCAGCAGTTACTTCTCGGGCACAGGGACTGAAGCTTTCTTT. This encodes CASSYFSGTGTEAFF.

This clone has more than one count but fewer than ten. The chain has TRBV5-1 and TRBJ1-1; unclear D gene. This CDR3 has 15 amino acids. CDR1 is SGHRS, CDR2 YFSETQ, per germline. V lost 5 bases to trimming and J lost 2 bases, with 16 bases between them. CDR3 bases: TGCGCCAGCAGAACGGCATACACGCAAAACACTGAAGCTTTCTTT. It encodes CASRTAYTQNTEAFF.

This clone was picked up one time. The chain has TRBV10-3 and TRBJ2-3; perhaps TRBD2 as D (5 bases). CDR3 length equals 15 residues. V dropped 5 bases and J dropped 3 bases, with 15 bases sitting between them. The germline gives CDR1 ENHRY, CDR2 SYGVKD. The CDR3 protein is CAISLQLTGTDTQYF. In nucleotides, the CDR3 is TGTGCCATCAGTCTACAGCTCACGGGGACAGATACGCAGTATTTT.

The gene calls are TRBV5-4 and TRBJ2-5; D unclear. Germline loops: CDR1 SGHNT, CDR2 YYREEE (reference sequence). Trimming stripped 0 bases from V and 2 bases from J, with 11 bases between. This CDR3 is 15 amino acids long. The CDR3 reads CASSLASGSQETQYF. For the CDR3, the DNA is TGTGCCAGCAGCTTGGCCTCTGGCAGTCAAGAGACCCAGTACTTC. Complete variable domain (other parts from reference TRBV5-4 and TRBJ2-5): ETGVTQSPTHLIKTRGQQVTLRCSSQSGHNTVSWYQQALGQGPQFIFQYYREEENGRGNFPPRFSGLQFPNYSSELNVNALELDDSALYLCASSLASGSQETQYFGPGTRLLVL.

The chain's CDR3 is CASSRTSLGTDTQYF. The DNA for the CDR3 is TGTGCCAGCTCCCGGACTAGTTTGGGGACAGATACGCAGTATTTT. The chain carries TRBV18 and TRBJ2-3; the match to TRBD2 covers 7 bases. The CDR3 runs 15 residues. The V gene end was trimmed by 6 bases and the J gene end by 3 bases; junction bases not matched to a gene: 9. Germline V gives CDR1 KGHSH, CDR2 LQKENI. The variable domain in full, completed from reference TRBV18 and TRBJ2-3, reads NAGVMQNPRHLVRRRGQEARLRCSPMKGHSHVYWYRQLPEEGLKFMVYLQKENIIDESGMPKERFSAEFPKEGPSILRIQQVVRGDSAAYFCASSRTSLGTDTQYFGPGTRLTVL.

The chain recombines TRBV18 with TRBJ2-2; TRBD1 might be the D (5 bases). This CDR3 contains 16 residues. Per the germline V gene, CDR1 is KGHSH and CDR2 is LQKENI. The V gene lost 3 bases and the J gene lost 0 bases, with 11 bases spanning the gap. The CDR3 DNA sequence: TGTGCCAGCTCACCGTCCACAGGAGCGAACACCGGGGAGCTGTTTTTT. Translation gives CASSPSTGANTGELFF.

The chain joins TRBV14 to TRBJ2-7; TRBD1 matches at 7 bases. The CDR3 runs 16 residues. Germline values: CDR1 SGHDN, CDR2 FVKESK. V was clipped by 1 base and J by 1 base; unmatched bases: 7. CDR3 in DNA: TGTGCCAGCAGCCAAGTGAGTATGGACAGGTCCTACGAGCAGTACTTC. It yields the protein CASSQVSMDRSYEQYF.

V and J are TRBV27 and TRBJ2-7, with a possible D match to TRBD2 (5 bases). The germline gives CDR1 MNHEY, CDR2 SMNVEV (reference sequence). The CDR3 length is 15 residues. The ends were cut back, 0 bases at V and 2 bases at J, with 11 bases in the middle. The CDR3 here is CASSLSIASPYEQYF. CDR3 sequence (DNA): TGTGCCAGCAGTTTATCGATAGCGTCCCCCTACGAGCAGTACTTC.

The genes are TRBV5-1 and TRBJ2-7; possible D gene TRBD1, 6 bases. CDR1 is SGHRS and CDR2 is YFSETQ in the germline V gene. Trimming took off 1 base at V and 6 bases at J, with 11 bases between the two ends. This CDR3 is built from 13 residues. CDR3 DNA sequence: TGCGCCAGCAGCTTGACAGGGACCTCCGAGCAGTACTTC. This translates into CASSLTGTSEQYF.

The chain carries TRBV7-9 and TRBJ2-3, with D possibly called TRBD1 or TRBD2 (5 bases each). V dropped 5 bases and J dropped 8 bases, with 11 bases sitting between them. The length of the CDR3 is 12 residues. Germline V CDR1 and CDR2: SEHNR, FQNEAQ (reference sequence). As DNA, the CDR3 is TGTGCCAGCAGCCCGGGACCAATTACGCAGTATTTT. Residues: CASSPGPITQYF.

Note on this clone: The junction differs from germline at one of its ends, possibly a read error. The chain employs TRBV28 and TRBJ2-6; D not resolved. Germline loops: CDR1 MDHEN, CDR2 SYDVKM. This CDR3 spans 13 amino acids. The CDR3 spells CANSPKGANVLTF. The CDR3 nucleotides are TGTGCCAACAGTCCCAAGGGGGCCAACGTCCTGACTTTC.